The present T cell receptor (beta chain) was sequenced within a study of a mutant IDH1 vaccine in newly diagnosed glioma. Looking at the study overall: There were about 60% males and roughly 40% females among treated patients, whose mean age was approximately 41 years.

Some clones are missing from TCRdb's copy, which holds only in-frame ones; the method was immunoSEQ multiplex PCR. The sample lists under 35,000 clones, about 85% occurring once. Documented time point: baseline, week 1 (first vaccination visit). Treatment: pre-vaccination baseline after standard-of-care therapy. The starting material was PBMCs, obtained from a glioma patient treated with radiotherapy, temozolomide or both. This TCR was recovered from a woman aged 40 to 50 with glioma.

This chain's CDR3 is CASSLESTGETQYF. For the CDR3, the DNA is TGTGCCAGCAGCTTAGAATCTACTGGAGAGACCCAGTACTTC. J is TRBJ2-5 and V is TRBV7-8; D is unresolved. This CDR3 region has 14 residues. Deletions cut 1 base from V and 4 bases from J, with 10 bases between. Per the germline V gene, CDR1 is SGHVS and CDR2 is FQNEAQ.